These 4 T cell receptor beta chains were sequenced from one sample in a study of shared clonotypes between healthy human individuals. TCRdb's table, derived via immunoSEQ multiplex PCR, lists solely in-frame clones and lacks some. The sample has roughly 1,000,000 clones; roughly 74% are singletons. Sequences were obtained from memory CD4+ T cells from PBMCs. Indicated subset: CD45RA-negative fraction. These receptors were taken from a young man in good health. Some clones in this sample may be carry-over from other donors' samples.

This clone was counted a few times. The identical CDR3 is also encoded by other nucleotide sequences in the sample. The gene calls are TRBV27 and TRBJ2-5; D gene uncertain. Trimming removed 8 bases at V and 2 bases at J, with 6 bases between. In germline, CDR1 is MNHEY, CDR2 SMNVEV (reference sequence). The CDR3 spans 11 residues. The CDR3 coding sequence is TGTGCCAGCGGATTACAAGAGACCCAGTACTTC. It translates to CASGLQETQYF.

This clone was observed a few times. CDR3 loop: CASSLDPPLLAGVQDTQYF. The DNA for the CDR3 is TGCGCCAGCAGCTTGGACCCCCCTCTACTAGCGGGAGTGCAAGATACGCAGTATTTT. V is TRBV5-1 and J is TRBJ2-3, with 11 bases fitting TRBD2. Losses at the gene ends were 0 bases for V and 5 bases for J; bases not matched to a gene: 14. The CDR3 has 19 residues. From germline, CDR1 is SGHRS and CDR2 YFSETQ.

V and J are TRBV18 and TRBJ2-3; 8 bases line up with TRBD1. The CDR3 loop spans 18 amino acids. Per germline, CDR1 KGHSH and CDR2 LQKENI. The trim removed 1 base at V and 3 bases at J, leaving 12 bases unmatched. CDR3 sequence: CASSPRRQARGQTDTQYF. The CDR3 DNA follows: TGTGCCAGCTCACCACGACGCCAGGCCAGGGGGCAAACAGATACGCAGTATTTT.

The CDR3 DNA reads as TGTGCCAGTAGACCCACAGGGGCGCGAGATCAGCCCCAGCATTTT. It yields the protein CASRPTGARDQPQHF. This chain connects TRBV19 to TRBJ1-5, with 7 bases lining up with TRBD1. Looked up from germline, CDR1 is LNHDA and CDR2 is SQIVND (reference sequence). CDR3 size: 15 residues. Trimming cost V 6 bases and J 5 bases; bases outside gene matches: 10.